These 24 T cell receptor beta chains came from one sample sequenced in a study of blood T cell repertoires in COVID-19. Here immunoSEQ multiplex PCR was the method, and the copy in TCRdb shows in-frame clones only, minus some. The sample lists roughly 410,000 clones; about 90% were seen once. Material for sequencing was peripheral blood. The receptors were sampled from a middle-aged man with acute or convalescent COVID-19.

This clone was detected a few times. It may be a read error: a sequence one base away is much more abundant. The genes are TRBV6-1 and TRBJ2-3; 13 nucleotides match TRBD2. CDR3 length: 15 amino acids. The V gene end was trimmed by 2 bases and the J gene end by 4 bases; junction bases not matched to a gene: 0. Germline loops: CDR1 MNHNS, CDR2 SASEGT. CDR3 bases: TGTGCCAGCAGTGAAACTAGCGGGGGGGCAGATACGCAGTATTTT. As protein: CASSETSGGADTQYF.

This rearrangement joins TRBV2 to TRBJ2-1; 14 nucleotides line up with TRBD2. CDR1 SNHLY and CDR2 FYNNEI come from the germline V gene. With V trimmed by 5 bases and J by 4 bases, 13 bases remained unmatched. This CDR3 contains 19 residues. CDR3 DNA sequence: TGTGCCAGCAGTCCTGGACTAGCGGGGGGCTATCTTATTTACAATGAGCAGTTCTTC. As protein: CASSPGLAGGYLIYNEQFF.

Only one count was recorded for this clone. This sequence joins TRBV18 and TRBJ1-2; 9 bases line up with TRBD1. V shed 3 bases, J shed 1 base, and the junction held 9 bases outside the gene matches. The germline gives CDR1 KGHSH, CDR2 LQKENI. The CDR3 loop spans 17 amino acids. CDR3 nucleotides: TGTGCCAGCTCACCTACGGTCCCGGGACAGGGTAACTATGGCTACACCTTC. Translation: CASSPTVPGQGNYGYTF.

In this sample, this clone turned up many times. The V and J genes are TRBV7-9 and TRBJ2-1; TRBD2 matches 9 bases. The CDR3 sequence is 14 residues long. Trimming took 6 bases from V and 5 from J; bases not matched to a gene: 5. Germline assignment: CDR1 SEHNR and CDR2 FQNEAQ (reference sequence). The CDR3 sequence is CASRGREGHNEQFF. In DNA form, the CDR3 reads TGTGCCAGCAGGGGGCGGGAGGGACACAATGAGCAGTTCTTC.

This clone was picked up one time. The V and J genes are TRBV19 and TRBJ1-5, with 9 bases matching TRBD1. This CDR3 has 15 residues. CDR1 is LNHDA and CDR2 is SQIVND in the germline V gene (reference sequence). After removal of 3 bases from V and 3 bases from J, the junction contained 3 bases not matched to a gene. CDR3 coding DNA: TGTGCCAGTAGTATGGGACAGGGATACAATCAGCCCCAGCATTTT. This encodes CASSMGQGYNQPQHF.

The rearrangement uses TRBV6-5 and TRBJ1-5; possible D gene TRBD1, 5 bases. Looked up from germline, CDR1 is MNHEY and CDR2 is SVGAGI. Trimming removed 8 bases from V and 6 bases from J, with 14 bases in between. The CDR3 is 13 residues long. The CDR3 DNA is TGTGCCAGCTCGGACGGGGGGTCTCAGCCCCAGCATTTT. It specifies CASSDGGSQPQHF.

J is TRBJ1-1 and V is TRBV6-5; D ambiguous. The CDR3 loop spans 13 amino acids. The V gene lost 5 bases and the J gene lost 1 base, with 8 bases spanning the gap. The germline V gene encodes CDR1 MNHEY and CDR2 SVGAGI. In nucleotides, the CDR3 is TGTGCCAGCAGTCAACCCAGGAACACTGAAGCTTTCTTT. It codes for CASSQPRNTEAFF.

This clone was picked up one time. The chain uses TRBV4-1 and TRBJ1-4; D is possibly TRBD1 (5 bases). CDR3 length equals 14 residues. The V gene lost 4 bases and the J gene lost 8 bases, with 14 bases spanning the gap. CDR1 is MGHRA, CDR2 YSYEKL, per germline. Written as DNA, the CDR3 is TGCGCCAGCAGCCCTCAGGGAAGGCCCGAAAAACTGTTTTTT. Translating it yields CASSPQGRPEKLFF.

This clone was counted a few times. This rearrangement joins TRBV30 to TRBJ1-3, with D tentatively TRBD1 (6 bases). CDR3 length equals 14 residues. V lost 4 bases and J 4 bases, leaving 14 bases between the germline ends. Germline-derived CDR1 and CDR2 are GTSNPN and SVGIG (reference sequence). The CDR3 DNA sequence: TGTGCCTGGAAACGGGACAACCTAGGAAACACCATATATTTT. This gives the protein CAWKRDNLGNTIYF.

The CDR3 nucleotides read TGTGCCAGCCGGTTGATGGGGCACGGGCAGTACTTC. This codes for CASRLMGHGQYF. The V gene is TRBV28, the J gene TRBJ2-7; D possibly corresponds to TRBD1 (5 bases). CDR1 is MDHEN, CDR2 SYDVKM, per germline. The CDR3 is 12 residues long. The V end was cut by 8 bases, the J end by 9 bases, with 17 bases between.

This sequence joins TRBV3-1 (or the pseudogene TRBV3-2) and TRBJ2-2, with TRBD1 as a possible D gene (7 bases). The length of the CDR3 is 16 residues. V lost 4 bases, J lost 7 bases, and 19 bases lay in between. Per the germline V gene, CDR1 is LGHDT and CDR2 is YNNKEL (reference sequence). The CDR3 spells CASSPVSPGGGGELFF. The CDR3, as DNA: TGTGCCAGCAGCCCAGTTTCGCCAGGGGGAGGCGGGGAGCTGTTTTTT.

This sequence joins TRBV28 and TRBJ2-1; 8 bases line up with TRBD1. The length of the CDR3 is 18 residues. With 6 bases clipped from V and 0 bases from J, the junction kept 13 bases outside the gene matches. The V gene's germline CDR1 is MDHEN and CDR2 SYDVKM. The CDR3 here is CASRPIGTGTGSYNEQFF. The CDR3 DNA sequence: TGTGCCAGCAGGCCTATAGGTACCGGGACAGGCTCCTACAATGAGCAGTTCTTC. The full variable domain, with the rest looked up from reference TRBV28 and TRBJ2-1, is DVKVTQSSRYLVKRTGEKVFLECVQDMDHENMFWYRQDPGLGLRLIYFSYDVKMKEKGDIPEGYSVSREKKERFSLILESASTNQTSMYLCASRPIGTGTGSYNEQFFGPGTRLTVL.

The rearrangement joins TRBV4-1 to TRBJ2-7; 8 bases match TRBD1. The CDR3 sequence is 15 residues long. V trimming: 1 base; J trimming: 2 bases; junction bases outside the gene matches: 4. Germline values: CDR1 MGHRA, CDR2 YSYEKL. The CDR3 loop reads CASSQGGTGTYEQYF. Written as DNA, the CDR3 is TGCGCCAGCAGCCAAGGGGGGACAGGAACCTACGAGCAGTACTTC.

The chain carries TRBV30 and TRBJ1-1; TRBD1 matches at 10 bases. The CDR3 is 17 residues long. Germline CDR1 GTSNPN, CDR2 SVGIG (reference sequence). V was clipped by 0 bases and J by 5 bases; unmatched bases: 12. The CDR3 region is CAWSVRFGQGVKTEAFF. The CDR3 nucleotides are TGTGCCTGGAGTGTACGTTTTGGACAGGGGGTAAAAACTGAAGCTTTCTTT.

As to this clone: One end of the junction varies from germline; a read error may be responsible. DNA for the CDR3: TGTGCTAGCAGCTTAAACACAGGGGAAAATTCACCCCTCCACTTT. Residues: CASSLNTGENSPLHF. V usage is TRBV7-7 and J usage is TRBJ1-6, with 7 bases lining up with TRBD1. The germline V gene encodes CDR1 SSHAT and CDR2 FNYEAQ (reference sequence). CDR3 length: 15 amino acids.

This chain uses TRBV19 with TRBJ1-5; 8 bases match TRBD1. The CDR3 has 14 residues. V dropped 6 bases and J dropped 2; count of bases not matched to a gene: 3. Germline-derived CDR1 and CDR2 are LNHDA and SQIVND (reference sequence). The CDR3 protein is CASSETGGNQPQHF. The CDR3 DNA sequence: TGTGCCAGTAGCGAGACAGGGGGCAATCAGCCCCAGCATTTT.

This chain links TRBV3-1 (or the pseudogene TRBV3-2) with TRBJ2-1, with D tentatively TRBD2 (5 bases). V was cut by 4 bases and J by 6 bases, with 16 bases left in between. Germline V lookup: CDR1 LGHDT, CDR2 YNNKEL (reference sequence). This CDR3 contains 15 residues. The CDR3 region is CASSPQEGDLNEQFF. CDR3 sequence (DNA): TGTGCCAGCAGCCCCCAAGAGGGAGATCTCAATGAGCAGTTCTTC.

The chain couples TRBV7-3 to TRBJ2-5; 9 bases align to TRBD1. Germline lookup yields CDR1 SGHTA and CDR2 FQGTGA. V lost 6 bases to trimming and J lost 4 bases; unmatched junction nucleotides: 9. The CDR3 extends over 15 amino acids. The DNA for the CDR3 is TGTGCCAGCAGACGAGGGACAGGGAATGGAGAGACCCAGTACTTC. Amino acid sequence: CASRRGTGNGETQYF.

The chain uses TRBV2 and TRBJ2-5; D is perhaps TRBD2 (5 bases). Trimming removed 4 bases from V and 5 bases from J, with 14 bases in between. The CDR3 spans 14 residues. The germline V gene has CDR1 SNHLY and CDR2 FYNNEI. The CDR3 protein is CASSATSSSETQYF. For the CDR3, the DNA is TGTGCCAGCAGTGCTACGTCTAGCAGCGAGACCCAGTACTTC.

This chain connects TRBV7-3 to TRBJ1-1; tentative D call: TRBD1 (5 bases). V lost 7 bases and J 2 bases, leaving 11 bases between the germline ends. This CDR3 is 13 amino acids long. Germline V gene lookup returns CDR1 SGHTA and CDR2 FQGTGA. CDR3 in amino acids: CASTSGGNTEAFF. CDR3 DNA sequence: TGTGCCAGCACCTCGGGGGGAAACACTGAAGCTTTCTTT.

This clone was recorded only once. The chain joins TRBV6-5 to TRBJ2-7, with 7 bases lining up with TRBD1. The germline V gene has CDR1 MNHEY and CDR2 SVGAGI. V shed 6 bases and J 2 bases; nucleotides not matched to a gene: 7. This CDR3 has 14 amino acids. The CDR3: CASRNPDRTYEQYF. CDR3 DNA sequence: TGTGCCAGCAGAAATCCGGACAGGACCTACGAGCAGTACTTC.

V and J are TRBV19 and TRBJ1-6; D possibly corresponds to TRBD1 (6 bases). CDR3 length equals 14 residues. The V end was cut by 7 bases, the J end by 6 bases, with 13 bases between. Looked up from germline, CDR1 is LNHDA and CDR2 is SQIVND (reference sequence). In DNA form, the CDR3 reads TGTGCCAGTACGGACAGTTATGGTAATTCACCCCTCCACTTT. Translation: CASTDSYGNSPLHF.

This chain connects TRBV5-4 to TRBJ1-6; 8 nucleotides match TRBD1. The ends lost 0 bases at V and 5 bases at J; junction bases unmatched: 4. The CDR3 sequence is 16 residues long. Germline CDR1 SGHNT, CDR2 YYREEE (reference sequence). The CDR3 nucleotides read TGTGCCAGCAGCTTGGCCGGGACAGGACATAATTCACCCCTCCACTTT. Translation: CASSLAGTGHNSPLHF. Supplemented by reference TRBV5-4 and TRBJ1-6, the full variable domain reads ETGVTQSPTHLIKTRGQQVTLRCSSQSGHNTVSWYQQALGQGPQFIFQYYREEENGRGNFPPRFSGLQFPNYSSELNVNALELDDSALYLCASSLAGTGHNSPLHFGNGTRLTVT.

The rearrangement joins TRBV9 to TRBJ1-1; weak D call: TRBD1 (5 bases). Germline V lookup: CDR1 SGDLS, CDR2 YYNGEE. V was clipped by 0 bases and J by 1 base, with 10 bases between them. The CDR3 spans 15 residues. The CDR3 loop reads CASSVDAGWNTEAFF. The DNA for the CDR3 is TGTGCCAGCAGCGTAGATGCAGGGTGGAACACTGAAGCTTTCTTT.